These 27 T cell receptor beta chains share one sample of origin, sequenced in a study of control samples from healthy donors and cancer patients. The protocol was immunoSEQ multiplex PCR, while the TCRdb copy is restricted to in-frame clones and leaves out a portion. The table shows about 120,000 clones, with 85% to 90% occurring only once. The sequencing input was blood. The receptor source for this set is a young man in good health.

The chain carries TRBV5-1 and TRBJ2-3, with D uncertain. Germline V lookup: CDR1 SGHRS, CDR2 YFSETQ. This CDR3 spans 13 amino acids. Trimming pared 2 bases from V and 0 bases from J, leaving 4 bases between. This CDR3 is CASSFDSTDTQYF. The CDR3 DNA reads as TGCGCCAGCAGCTTCGACAGCACAGATACGCAGTATTTT. The full variable domain, with the rest looked up from reference TRBV5-1 and TRBJ2-3, is KAGVTQTPRYLIKTRGQQVTLSCSPISGHRSVSWYQQTPGQGLQFLFEYFSETQRNKGNFPGRFSGRQFSNSRSEMNVSTLELGDSALYLCASSFDSTDTQYFGPGTRLTVL.

The chain combines TRBV7-2 with TRBJ1-2, with D possibly TRBD1 on 6 matching bases. From germline, CDR1 is SGHTA and CDR2 FQGNSA. This CDR3 comprises 15 residues. Trimming cost V 5 bases and J 5 bases, with 18 bases left between them. In DNA form, the CDR3 reads TGTGCCAGCAGCCCCGATATGGGGACACTATATGGCTACACCTTC. This sequence encodes CASSPDMGTLYGYTF.

This clone was counted between two and nine times. The rearrangement joins TRBV28 to TRBJ1-2, with a weak D call TRBD1 (6 bases). This CDR3 comprises 17 residues. Germline V gene sequence: CDR1 MDHEN, CDR2 SYDVKM. Trimming cost V 2 bases and J 3 bases, with 19 bases left between them. The CDR3 DNA reads as TGTGCCAGCAGTTTACGCCCGGGGGCCATCCGGGACTATGGCTACACCTTC. Translation gives CASSLRPGAIRDYGYTF.

This clone was seen only once. The chain combines TRBV9 with TRBJ2-3; TRBD1 matches 9 bases. This CDR3 is built from 15 residues. Per the germline V gene, CDR1 is SGDLS and CDR2 is YYNGEE. Trimming at V came to 3 bases and at J to 3 bases, leaving 5 bases not matched to a gene. The CDR3 DNA sequence: TGTGCCAGCAGCGCGTCCGGGACAGGGACAGATACGCAGTATTTT. Translation: CASSASGTGTDTQYF.

The chain has TRBV18 and TRBJ1-1, with 10 bases identical to TRBD1. The junction had 11 bases not matched to a gene; V was cut back by 9 bases and J by 4 bases. The CDR3 loop spans 15 amino acids. Germline CDR1 KGHSH, CDR2 LQKENI. CDR3 region: CASSGTGVGGTEAFF. The DNA for the CDR3 is TGTGCCAGTTCAGGGACAGGGGTGGGCGGCACTGAAGCTTTCTTT.

V gene TRBV7-9 combines with J gene TRBJ2-3, with D unclear. This CDR3 contains 13 residues. Germline lookup yields CDR1 SEHNR and CDR2 FQNEAQ (reference sequence). Trimming pared 1 base from V and 5 bases from J, leaving 7 bases between. CDR3 in amino acids: CASSLEWGDTQYF. CDR3 nucleotides: TGTGCCAGCAGCTTAGAGTGGGGAGATACGCAGTATTTT.

The chain combines TRBV27 with TRBJ1-2; D is perhaps TRBD1 (6 bases). This CDR3 spans 13 amino acids. Deletions cut 8 bases from V and 4 bases from J, with 14 bases between. Germline V gives CDR1 MNHEY, CDR2 SMNVEV (reference sequence). The CDR3 protein is CASAPGAAYGYTF. The CDR3 coding sequence is TGTGCCAGCGCACCAGGGGCCGCCTATGGCTACACCTTC.

This chain links TRBV2 with TRBJ2-5, with TRBD1 matching over 8 bases. There are 14 residues in the CDR3. The J segment lost 5 bases and the V segment lost 3 bases, leaving 5 bases of the junction unmatched. CDR1 and CDR2 (germline): SNHLY, FYNNEI. The CDR3 reads CASSDHRGSETQYF. The CDR3 DNA sequence: TGTGCCAGCAGTGACCACAGGGGGTCGGAGACCCAGTACTTC.

The rearrangement links TRBV5-1 to TRBJ2-5; no clear D. Trimming removed 2 bases from V and 2 bases from J, with 19 bases in between. From germline, CDR1 is SGHRS and CDR2 YFSETQ. This CDR3 has 17 amino acids. The CDR3 DNA is TGCGCCAGCAGCTTTTCCCCCCTGGGCGTCGGGCAAGAGACCCAGTACTTC. It is translated as CASSFSPLGVGQETQYF.

The V and J genes are TRBV12-3 or TRBV12-4 and TRBJ1-4; D call uncertain. With 6 bases removed from V and 8 bases from J, the gap between germline ends came to 13 bases. CDR3 length: 13 residues. CDR3 amino acids: CASRVTGGEKLFF. CDR3 coding DNA: TGTGCCAGCAGGGTGACGGGAGGGGAAAAACTGTTTTTT.

The chain combines TRBV6-4 with TRBJ1-1; D is possibly TRBD1 (5 bases). This CDR3 has 16 amino acids. The V end lost 3 bases, the J end lost 2 bases, and 16 bases lay between the germline ends. Germline V gives CDR1 MRHNA, CDR2 SNTAGT. The CDR3 is CASSDGDGRLNTEAFF. The DNA of the CDR3 is TGTGCCAGCAGTGATGGGGACGGCAGATTAAACACTGAAGCTTTCTTT.

The rearrangement uses TRBV28 and TRBJ1-5; 8 nucleotides align to TRBD1. In germline, CDR1 is MDHEN, CDR2 SYDVKM. The junction had 4 bases not matched to a gene; V was cut back by 5 bases and J by 4 bases. CDR3 length: 14 residues. CDR3 bases: TGTGCCAGCAGTACGACAGGGGTGAATCAGCCCCAGCATTTT. Translated: CASSTTGVNQPQHF.

The chain couples TRBV27 to TRBJ2-1; possibly TRBD1 for D (5 bases). Germline-derived CDR1 and CDR2 are MNHEY and SMNVEV (reference sequence). There are 15 residues in the CDR3. Trimming took off 2 bases at V and 4 bases at J, with 12 bases between the two ends. The CDR3 spells CASSLEGRAYNEQFF. The CDR3 coding sequence is TGTGCCAGCAGTTTAGAAGGCAGGGCTTACAATGAGCAGTTCTTC.

V usage is TRBV5-1 and J usage is TRBJ1-6, with D possibly being TRBD1 (6 bases). The CDR3 has 18 residues. Between the trimmed V and J ends, which lost 4 bases and 5 bases, there was a span of 22 bases. From germline, CDR1 is SGHRS and CDR2 YFSETQ. The CDR3 here is CASSGGPYIWPDNSPLHF. DNA for the CDR3: TGCGCCAGCAGCGGGGGGCCCTATATTTGGCCCGATAATTCACCCCTCCACTTT.

This sequence joins TRBV2 and TRBJ2-7; D not resolved. The V gene's germline CDR1 is SNHLY and CDR2 FYNNEI. Trimming took 2 bases from V and 2 from J, leaving 7 bases between them. This CDR3 comprises 13 residues. CDR3 bases: TGTGCCAGCAGTGAATCGGATCCCTACGAGCAGTACTTC. Translation gives CASSESDPYEQYF.

The table lists this clone with a count of one. The chain uses TRBV5-1 and TRBJ1-5; 11 positions agree with TRBD1. After removal of 4 bases from V and 7 bases from J, the junction contained 4 bases not matched to a gene. The CDR3 extends over 14 amino acids. CDR1 is SGHRS and CDR2 is YFSETQ in the germline V gene. CDR3 in DNA: TGCGCCAGCAGCCCAGGACAGGGGGCGCAGCCCCAGCATTTT. It is translated as CASSPGQGAQPQHF.

This chain uses TRBV9 with TRBJ1-1; D perhaps matches TRBD1 (6 bases). CDR1 is SGDLS, CDR2 YYNGEE, per germline. Trimming removed 3 bases at V and 0 bases at J, with 15 bases between. The CDR3 has 16 amino acids. The CDR3 bases are TGTGCCAGCAGCGCCCGGGGGCAGCCCTTGAACACTGAAGCTTTCTTT. Amino acids: CASSARGQPLNTEAFF.

The V call is TRBV28, the J call TRBJ2-1; no reliable D call. In germline, CDR1 is MDHEN, CDR2 SYDVKM. V dropped 7 bases and J dropped 6 bases, with 13 bases sitting between them. The CDR3 contains 13 residues. CDR3 in DNA: TGTGCCAGCAACTTTGGGCCTTCCAATGAGCAGTTCTTC. Translation gives CASNFGPSNEQFF.

The chain joins TRBV5-3 to TRBJ2-6, with D tentatively TRBD2 (7 bases). TRBV5-3 is designated an ORF whose function remains uncertain. The CDR3 runs 18 residues. Trimming left V 4 bases short and J 2 bases short, with 19 bases between. This CDR3 reads CARSPWGGAGTGANVLTF. The CDR3 DNA reads TGTGCCAGAAGCCCCTGGGGGGGGGCGGGTACTGGGGCCAACGTCCTGACTTTC.

The chain recombines TRBV19 with TRBJ2-1, with D perhaps matching TRBD2 (5 bases). The V and J ends lost 1 base and 7 bases respectively, with 11 bases between them. Germline V gene lookup returns CDR1 LNHDA and CDR2 SQIVND (reference sequence). This CDR3 spans 14 amino acids. The CDR3 DNA reads TGTGCCAGTAGTATAGGCCTAGCTGGGAATGAGCAGTTCTTC. Amino acid sequence: CASSIGLAGNEQFF.

V is TRBV30 and J is TRBJ1-5; tentative D call: TRBD1 (6 bases). Germline V CDR1 and CDR2: GTSNPN, SVGIG (reference sequence). V was pared by 4 bases and J by 9 bases, with 13 bases between. The CDR3 runs 12 residues. The CDR3 loop reads CAWNVGGRPQHF. DNA of the CDR3: TGTGCCTGGAACGTGGGGGGGCGGCCCCAGCATTTT. Together with reference TRBV30 and TRBJ1-5, the CDR3 gives the full variable domain: SQTIHQWPATLVQPVGSPLSLECTVEGTSNPNLYWYRQAAGRGLQLLFYSVGIGQISSEVPQNLSASRPQDRQFILSSKKLLLSDSGFYLCAWNVGGRPQHFGDGTRLSIL.

V usage is TRBV7-3 and J usage is TRBJ2-5; no clear D. Germline CDR1 and CDR2: SGHTA and FQGTGA. V was clipped by 2 bases and J by 1 base, with 5 bases between them. The CDR3 extends over 13 amino acids. This chain's CDR3 is CASSLGVQETQYF. In nucleotides, the CDR3 is TGTGCCAGCAGCTTAGGGGTCCAAGAGACCCAGTACTTC. Filled out from reference TRBV7-3 and TRBJ2-5, the complete variable domain reads GAGVSQTPSNKVTEKGKYVELRCDPISGHTALYWYRQSLGQGPEFLIYFQGTGAADDSGLPNDRFFAVRPEGSVSTLKIQRTERGDSAVYLCASSLGVQETQYFGPGTRLLVL.

This clone was seen repeatedly, ten times or more. The chain employs TRBV5-6 and TRBJ1-4; 7 nucleotides agree with TRBD1. Germline assignment: CDR1 SGHDT and CDR2 YYEEEE. The CDR3 consists of 13 residues. V gave up 5 bases and J gave up 5 bases; unmatched junction bases: 3. The CDR3 spells CASRGQLNEKLFF. CDR3 sequence (DNA): TGTGCCAGCAGGGGACAGCTAAATGAAAAACTGTTTTTT.

The chain is built from TRBV19 and TRBJ2-3, with a possible D match to TRBD2 (7 bases). This CDR3 region has 14 residues. Germline assignment: CDR1 LNHDA and CDR2 SQIVND (reference sequence). V was trimmed by 4 bases and J by 5 bases, leaving 13 bases between them. In DNA form, the CDR3 reads TGTGCCAGTAGTAACGGGGGGCTGGGAGATACGCAGTATTTT. Amino acids: CASSNGGLGDTQYF. The whole variable domain, remainder taken from reference TRBV19 and TRBJ2-3, is DGGITQSPKYLFRKEGQNVTLSCEQNLNHDAMYWYRQDPGQGLRLIYYSQIVNDFQKGDIAEGYSVSREKKESFPLTVTSAQKNPTAFYLCASSNGGLGDTQYFGPGTRLTVL.

V usage is TRBV4-1 and J usage is TRBJ1-2; 8 bases fit TRBD1. The CDR3 has 19 residues. Germline CDR1 MGHRA, CDR2 YSYEKL. Germline trimming cut 4 bases from V and 8 bases from J; bases unmatched to any gene: 24. The CDR3 coding sequence is TGCGCCAGCAGCCCTGTTAGAGGAGACAGGGGAAGGGCACATGGGGGCTACACCTTC. Residues: CASSPVRGDRGRAHGGYTF.

The chain couples TRBV11-3 to TRBJ2-3; D may correspond to TRBD1 or TRBD2 (6 bases each). V lost 3 bases, J lost 8 bases, and 15 bases lay in between. The CDR3 covers 14 residues. Germline CDR1 is SGHNT and CDR2 is YENEEA. DNA for the CDR3: TGTGCCAGCAGCTTTAGGGGGGTGGACCTTACGCAGTATTTT. Its translation is CASSFRGVDLTQYF.

This rearrangement joins TRBV6-1 to TRBJ1-2; D is ambiguous. Germline lookup yields CDR1 MNHNS and CDR2 SASEGT. This CDR3 is 14 amino acids long. Trimming removed 3 bases at V and 3 bases at J, with 11 bases between. The CDR3 reads CASSEGSPYYGYTF. The CDR3 bases are TGTGCCAGCAGTGAGGGGAGCCCCTACTATGGCTACACCTTC.